The rows below give T cell receptor beta chains drawn from one sample of a study of blood T cells in healthy people across ages. TCRdb called the 5' RACE reads again in MiXCR, with one record for every CDR3 protein. Of under 2,000,000 distinct CDR3 sequences in the sample, just under 50% were seen once. The sample was blood. The receptor set was obtained from a woman between 40 and 55 years old in good health. Both conserved end residues are part of each CDR3. The D gene is left open where the match is weak. Clone size is shown for a subset of rows, as once, few, many or a class of expanded clone.

- TRBJ1-2 TRBV29-1 - CSVDNVYYGYTF TGCAGCGTTGACAACGTATACTATGGCTACACCTTC
- TRBJ2-5 TRBV5-1 - CASSFTVGGLRETQYF TGCGCCAGCAGCTTCACCGTGGGGGGGCTAAGGGAGACCCAGTACTTC
- TRBJ1-2 TRBV9 - CASSASTEDSAWGYTF TGTGCCAGCAGCGCCTCGACAGAAGATTCCGCTTGGGGCTACACCTTC
TRBD2 TRBJ2-7 TRBV6-5 - CASNKRGGQKNEQYF TGTGCCAGCAATAAACGCGGGGGGCAAAAGAACGAGCAGTACTTC
- TRBJ2-6 TRBV27 - CASTRGLRSSGANVLTF TGTGCCAGCACCAGGGGTTTGCGGAGCTCTGGGGCCAACGTCCTGACTTTC
TRBD2 TRBJ2-1 TRBV20-1 few CSAPAQAGGPYNEQFF TGCAGTGCTCCCGCCCAAGCGGGGGGGCCTTACAATGAGCAGTTCTTC
TRBD1 TRBJ2-7 TRBV7-2 few CASSLASGTGREQYF TGTGCCAGCAGCTTAGCTTCCGGGACAGGGAGGGAGCAGTACTTC
- TRBJ1-5 TRBV12-3/TRBV12-4 - CASSFSQDSNQPQHF TGTGCCAGCAGTTTCAGCCAGGATAGCAATCAGCCCCAGCATTTT
- TRBJ2-1 TRBV7-2 - CASSKIPGLVAAIYNEQFF TGTGCCAGCAGCAAAATTCCCGGTTTAGTGGCGGCAATCTACAATGAGCAGTTCTTC
- TRBJ2-3 TRBV20-1 few CSAWDPHTDTQYF TGCAGTGCTTGGGACCCCCACACAGATACGCAGTATTTT
- TRBJ2-6 TRBV29-1 - CSVGEGVGANVLTF TGCAGCGTTGGAGAAGGGGTTGGGGCCAACGTCCTGACTTTC
- TRBJ1-1 TRBV5-1 - CASSLAGFNTEAFF TGTGCCAGCAGCTTAGCCGGGTTTAACACTGAAGCTTTCTTT
TRBD1 TRBJ2-5 TRBV7-2 - CASSDTGGRAGETQYF TGTGCCAGCAGCGATACAGGGGGCCGCGCCGGAGAGACCCAGTACTTC
TRBD2 TRBJ2-1 TRBV7-2 - CASSLDAGGVSYEQFF TGTGCCAGCAGCTTAGATGCGGGGGGGGTCTCATATGAGCAGTTCTTC
- TRBJ2-3 TRBV21-1 - CASSKGDVPCTDTQYF TGTGCCAGCAGCAAAGGGGACGTCCCCTGCACAGATACGCAGTATTTT
- TRBJ2-3 TRBV29-1 - CSVERVLWGDTQYF TGCAGCGTTGAGAGGGTCCTCTGGGGTGATACGCAGTATTTT
- TRBJ2-6 TRBV7-9 - CASSQKQGSAAGANVLTF TGTGCCAGCAGCCAGAAACAGGGAAGTGCGGCTGGGGCCAACGTCCTGACTTTC
- TRBJ2-7 TRBV29-1 many CSVGLGGEQYF TGCAGCGTTGGATTAGGGGGCGAGCAGTACTTC
- TRBJ2-1 TRBV9 - CASSAALSAEQFF TGTGCCAGCAGCGCAGCCCTTAGTGCTGAGCAGTTCTTC
TRBD1 TRBJ2-1 TRBV7-2 few CASSFRTGDNEQFF TGTGCCAGCAGCTTTAGGACAGGGGACAATGAGCAGTTCTTC
TRBD2 TRBJ2-1 TRBV5-6 few CASSGTSGGTGQFF TGTGCCAGTTCCGGGACTAGCGGGGGAACGGGGCAGTTCTTC
TRBD1 TRBJ2-1 TRBV5-6 few CASSSGTAVEQFF TGTGCCAGCAGCTCCGGGACAGCCGTCGAGCAGTTCTTC
- TRBJ1-1 TRBV12-3/TRBV12-4 - CASSSEVVFRKTFF TGTGCCAGCAGTTCGGAAGTGGTTTTCCGTAAAACTTTCTTT
- TRBJ2-1 TRBV7-6 few CASSLIGGGYNEQFF TGTGCCAGCAGCTTAATAGGAGGGGGTTACAATGAGCAGTTCTTC
- TRBJ2-1 TRBV20-1 - CSAPRTGDEQFF TGCAGTGCTCCCCGGACTGGCGATGAGCAGTTCTTC
- TRBJ2-3 TRBV4-3 once CASSQAPGPMADTQYF TGCGCCAGCAGCCAGGCTCCGGGACCGATGGCAGATACGCAGTATTTT
TRBD1 TRBJ1-6 TRBV7-6 - CASSSGQGLSSPLHF TGTGCCAGCAGCTCCGGACAGGGGCTGAGTTCACCCCTCCACTTT
- TRBJ2-7 TRBV10-3 few CASSDFEYEQYF TGTGCCAGCTCGGACTTTGAATACGAGCAGTACTTC
- TRBJ2-7 TRBV12-3/TRBV12-4 once CASSRPGRRDEQYF TGTGCCAGCAGCCGGCCGGGACGCAGGGACGAGCAGTACTTC
TRBD2 TRBJ2-1 TRBV5-1 few CASKRGLDDNEQFF TGCGCCAGCAAGAGGGGACTAGACGACAATGAGCAGTTCTTC
- TRBJ2-7 TRBV5-1 many CASSNEDSYEQYF TGCGCCAGCAGCAACGAGGATTCCTACGAGCAGTACTTC
- TRBJ2-5 TRBV9 - CASSTSMETQYF TGTGCCAGCAGCACCTCAATGGAGACCCAGTACTTC
TRBD2 TRBJ2-1 TRBV20-1 - CSASGAGGPYNEQFF TGCAGTGCCTCTGGTGCGGGGGGTCCATATAATGAGCAGTTCTTC
- TRBJ2-1 TRBV5-1 - CASNPSRTGVNEQFF TGCGCCAGCAACCCCTCGCGGACCGGCGTCAATGAGCAGTTCTTC
TRBD2 TRBJ2-1 TRBV6-5 few CASSYRTAGVDNEQFF TGTGCCAGCAGTTACCGGACAGCGGGAGTCGACAATGAGCAGTTCTTC
- TRBJ2-5 TRBV10-3 few CAVGSGETQYF TGTGCCGTCGGTTCTGGGGAGACCCAGTACTTC
- TRBJ2-3 TRBV3-1 - CATETSSTDTQYF TGTGCCACCGAAACTAGCTCTACAGATACGCAGTATTTT
- TRBJ1-2 TRBV3-1 few CASSQVGGYGYTF TGTGCCAGCAGCCAAGTAGGGGGGTATGGCTACACCTTC
- TRBJ2-1 TRBV27 - CASSLPPGNGEQFF TGTGCCAGCAGTTTACCCCCGGGAAATGGTGAGCAGTTCTTC
- TRBJ1-4 TRBV29-1 few CSVEESLGEKLFF TGCAGCGTTGAAGAGAGTCTGGGAGAAAAACTGTTTTTT
TRBD1 TRBJ1-1 TRBV6-1 few CASSDPGTVDTEAFF TGTGCCAGCAGTGACCCCGGGACAGTAGACACTGAAGCTTTCTTT
- TRBJ2-3 TRBV6-2/TRBV6-3 - CASSTRDALRSDTQYF TGTGCCAGCAGTACCCGGGACGCCCTCCGGTCAGATACGCAGTATTTT
- TRBJ2-6 TRBV4-3 - CASSHDSSGANVLTF TGCGCCAGCAGCCACGACAGCTCTGGGGCCAACGTCCTGACTTTC
TRBD2 TRBJ2-1 TRBV29-1 - CSVDPGLARHEQFF TGCAGCGTCGATCCGGGACTAGCGCGGCATGAGCAGTTCTTC
TRBD1 TRBJ2-1 TRBV3-1 - CASSRHRGRYGDEQFF TGTGCCAGCAGCCGCCACAGGGGAAGGTACGGGGATGAGCAGTTCTTC
- TRBJ2-1 TRBV5-1 - CASQRNPRVDEQFF TGCGCCAGCCAGAGGAACCCTAGGGTCGATGAGCAGTTCTTC
- TRBJ2-3 TRBV20-1 many CSASSGDTQYF TGCAGTGCTTCGTCAGGAGATACGCAGTATTTT
- TRBJ1-5 TRBV2 - CASNREGSPAQPQHF TGTGCCAGCAATCGTGAGGGGAGCCCTGCTCAGCCCCAGCATTTT
- TRBJ2-1 TRBV5-5 - CARSWVGTEQFF TGTGCCCGCAGCTGGGTAGGAACTGAGCAGTTCTTC
TRBD1 TRBJ2-1 TRBV10-3 - CAISFSTGGVGNEQFF TGTGCCATCAGTTTTAGTACAGGGGGCGTCGGTAATGAGCAGTTCTTC
- TRBJ2-5 TRBV7-9 - CASSLQAYQETQYF TGTGCCAGCAGCTTACAGGCGTACCAAGAGACCCAGTACTTC
- TRBJ2-5 TRBV9 - CASSVSAVETQYF TGTGCCAGCAGCGTTTCGGCCGTGGAGACCCAGTACTTC
- TRBJ1-2 TRBV27 - CASSPLMGGYTGGYTF TGTGCCAGCAGCCCCTTGATGGGGGGATATACGGGCGGCTACACCTTC